The rows below give T cell receptor beta chains drawn from one sample of a study of identical twins. TCRdb ran MiXCR on the 5' RACE reads and lists one entry per CDR3 protein. The sample has 650,000 to 800,000 distinct CDR3 sequences, 8% to 9% seen once. In addition, the sample was reused for a study of yellow fever vaccine responses in identical twins.

Sequenced: PBMCs. These receptors were taken from a woman aged 18 to 35 in good health. CDR3s include the opening cysteine and the closing phenylalanine or tryptophan. A D gene is named only where the DNA matches it firmly. A clone size is listed for some rows: how often the clone was seen (once, few, many), or a class if it is expanded.

CDR3 length	D gene	J gene	V gene	clone size	CDR3 protein	CDR3 DNA
13	.	TRBJ2-6	TRBV7-9	.	CASSLGVVHVLTF	TGTGCCAGCAGCTTAGGGGTGGTCCACGTCCTGACTTTC
14	.	TRBJ2-1	TRBV4-2	many	CASSQDLEYNEQFF	TGTGCCAGCAGCCAAGATCTAGAATACAATGAGCAGTTCTTC
15	.	TRBJ2-7	TRBV16	.	CASSQTGGETYEQYF	TGTGCCAGCAGCCAAACAGGGGGGGAGACCTACGAGCAGTACTTC
14	.	TRBJ2-5	TRBV7-2	.	CASSLAQRTTTQYF	TGTGCCAGCAGCTTAGCGCAGAGGACTACAACCCAGTACTTC
15	.	TRBJ1-6	TRBV12-3/TRBV12-4	.	CASSWSGADNSPLHF	TGTGCCAGCAGCTGGTCGGGGGCGGACAATTCACCCCTCCACTTT
16	.	TRBJ2-7	TRBV10-1	.	CDSSDLGVGGGWEQYF	TGCGACAGCAGTGACCTCGGAGTCGGAGGTGGATGGGAGCAGTACTTC
15	.	TRBJ2-3	TRBV5-4	few	CASSGEDSRTDTQYF	TGTGCCAGCAGCGGGGAGGACAGCCGCACAGATACGCAGTATTTT
16	.	TRBJ2-3	TRBV4-3	.	CASSREPHGSGDTQYF	TGCGCCAGCAGCCGTGAACCGCATGGGAGTGGAGATACGCAGTATTTT
16	.	TRBJ1-5	TRBV28	.	CASRPTDGYSNQPQHF	TGTGCCAGCAGACCGACTGACGGTTATAGCAATCAGCCCCAGCATTTT
13	.	TRBJ2-5	TRBV15	.	CATSRDPRETQYF	TGTGCCACCAGCAGAGACCCTCGAGAGACCCAGTACTTC
15	TRBD2	TRBJ2-7	TRBV5-1	.	CASSYWSGTIYEQYF	TGCGCCAGCAGCTATTGGAGCGGGACGATCTACGAGCAGTACTTC
15	.	TRBJ2-7	TRBV7-9	few	CASSLRTGIGDEQYF	TGTGCCAGCAGCTTAAGAACGGGGATCGGCGACGAGCAGTACTTC
16	.	TRBJ2-1	TRBV9	many	CASSPRGDPAYNEQFF	TGTGCCAGCAGCCCACGAGGGGACCCGGCCTACAATGAGCAGTTCTTC
17	.	TRBJ2-7	TRBV15	.	CATSRDLFLEQSYEQYF	TGTGCCACCAGCAGAGATTTATTTCTAGAACAGTCCTACGAGCAGTACTTC
13	.	TRBJ1-1	TRBV9	many	CASSAGDRTQAFF	TGTGCCAGCAGCGCCGGGGACCGAACCCAAGCTTTCTTT
15	.	TRBJ1-1	TRBV11-2	.	CASSLGGTAGTEAFF	TGTGCCAGCAGCTTAGGAGGGACCGCTGGCACTGAAGCTTTCTTT
13	.	TRBJ2-7	TRBV5-1	many	CASSGGPPYEQYF	TGCGCCAGCAGCGGGGGGCCCCCCTACGAGCAGTACTTC
13	.	TRBJ1-1	TRBV29-1	few	CSVEDRRGWEAFF	TGCAGCGTTGAAGATCGTCGGGGTTGGGAAGCTTTCTTT
11	.	TRBJ1-4	TRBV6-5	few	CATRNNEKLFF	TGTGCCACCCGGAACAATGAAAAACTGTTTTTT
16	TRBD2	TRBJ2-2	TRBV5-1	few	CASSSVAGAGTGELFF	TGCGCCAGCAGCTCGGTAGCGGGAGCCGGCACCGGGGAGCTGTTTTTT
18	TRBD2	TRBJ2-1	TRBV5-1	many	CASSWVPAGTSGYNEQFF	TGCGCCAGCAGCTGGGTCCCCGCTGGGACTAGCGGATACAATGAGCAGTTCTTC
13	TRBD2	TRBJ2-1	TRBV7-9	many	CASSPGGYNEQFF	TGTGCCAGCTCCCCGGGGGGTTACAATGAGCAGTTCTTC
16	.	TRBJ1-3	TRBV9	.	CASSGPRRGTGNTIYF	TGTGCCAGCAGCGGCCCCAGGAGGGGGACGGGAAACACCATATATTTT
15	TRBD1	TRBJ1-4	TRBV5-1	many	CASSLAGTGGEKLFF	TGCGCCAGCAGCTTGGCCGGGACAGGGGGAGAAAAACTGTTTTTT
11	.	TRBJ2-7	TRBV30	few	CAWSSGWEQYF	TGTGCCTGGAGTTCGGGGTGGGAGCAGTACTTC
16	TRBD2	TRBJ2-2	TRBV5-1	few	CASSLEVGGSTGELFF	TGCGCCAGCAGCTTGGAGGTGGGAGGGAGCACCGGGGAGCTGTTTTTT
15	.	TRBJ2-7	TRBV6-1	few	CASSPYRDPSYEQYF	TGTGCCAGCAGTCCGTACAGGGACCCCTCCTACGAGCAGTACTTC
12	.	TRBJ1-1	TRBV5-6	.	CASSLAVGEAFF	TGTGCCAGCAGCTTGGCTGTGGGGGAAGCTTTCTTT
17	TRBD2	TRBJ2-2	TRBV13	.	CASSQTSGGANTGELFF	TGTGCCAGCAGCCAGACTAGCGGGGGAGCGAACACCGGGGAGCTGTTTTTT
15	TRBD2	TRBJ2-7	TRBV27	.	CASSASGGPDFWQYF	TGTGCCAGCAGTGCGAGCGGGGGGCCGGATTTTTGGCAGTACTTC
12	.	TRBJ1-2	TRBV12-3/TRBV12-4	many	CASTLVGGGYTF	TGTGCCAGCACCCTTGTCGGAGGAGGCTACACCTTC
14	TRBD1	TRBJ2-3	TRBV4-1	few	CASSHPGGEDTQYF	TGCGCCAGCAGCCACCCAGGGGGCGAAGATACGCAGTATTTT
14	.	TRBJ2-7	TRBV27	.	CASSRAGDGYEQYF	TGTGCCAGCAGTAGAGCAGGGGATGGGTACGAGCAGTACTTC
14	.	TRBJ2-3	TRBV4-1	many	CASSYPGRTDTQYF	TGCGCCAGCAGTTATCCCGGACGGACAGATACGCAGTATTTT
14	TRBD2	TRBJ2-3	TRBV27	.	CASSRGGLADTQYF	TGTGCCAGCAGCCGGGGGGGCCTCGCAGATACGCAGTATTTT
19	TRBD2	TRBJ2-1	TRBV5-1	few	CASSPGGLAGKGTYNEQFF	TGCGCCAGCAGCCCCGGGGGACTAGCGGGAAAAGGCACCTACAATGAGCAGTTCTTC
15	TRBD1	TRBJ1-1	TRBV28	few	CASSGSGTGNTEAFF	TGTGCCAGCAGTGGGTCCGGGACAGGGAACACTGAAGCTTTCTTT
17	.	TRBJ1-4	TRBV4-2	few	CASSQESSHLPNEKLFF	TGTGCCAGCAGCCAAGAGTCCTCACACCTCCCTAATGAAAAACTGTTTTTT
12	.	TRBJ2-7	TRBV28	.	CASSIGSFEQYF	TGTGCCAGCAGTATAGGGTCTTTCGAGCAGTACTTC
14	.	TRBJ2-7	TRBV28	many	CASRSAGQTYEQYF	TGTGCCAGCAGGTCTGCGGGACAAACCTACGAGCAGTACTTC